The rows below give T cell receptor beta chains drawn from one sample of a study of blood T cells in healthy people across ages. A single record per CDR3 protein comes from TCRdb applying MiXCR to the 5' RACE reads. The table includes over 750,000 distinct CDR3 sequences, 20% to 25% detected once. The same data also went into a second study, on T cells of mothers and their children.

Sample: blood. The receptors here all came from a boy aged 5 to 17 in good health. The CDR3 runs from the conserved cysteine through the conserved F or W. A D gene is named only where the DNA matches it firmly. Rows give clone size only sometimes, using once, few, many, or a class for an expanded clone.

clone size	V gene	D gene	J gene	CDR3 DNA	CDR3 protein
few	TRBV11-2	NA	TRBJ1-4	TGTGCCAGCAGCTTAGTCCCCGGGGTTAATGAAAAACTGTTTTTT	CASSLVPGVNEKLFF
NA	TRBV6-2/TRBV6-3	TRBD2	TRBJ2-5	TGTGCCAGCAGTTCGGGACTAGCGGTTTCCTGGGAGACCCAGTACTTC	CASSSGLAVSWETQYF
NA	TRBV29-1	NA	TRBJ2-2	TGCAGCTCTCGGACAGCTAACACCGGGGAGCTGTTTTTT	CSSRTANTGELFF
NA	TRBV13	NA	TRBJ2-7	TGTGCCAGCAGCGTGGACCCGAACCTCTACGAGCAGTACTTC	CASSVDPNLYEQYF
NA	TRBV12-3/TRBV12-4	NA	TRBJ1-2	TGTGCCAGCAGACCGGGAACCTATGGCTACACCTTC	CASRPGTYGYTF
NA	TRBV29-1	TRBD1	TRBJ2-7	TGCAGCGTTGTCTCGCCCCCGGGACAGACCTACGAGCAGTACTTC	CSVVSPPGQTYEQYF
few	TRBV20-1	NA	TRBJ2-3	TGCAGTTTGAGGCGCAGCGGCACAGATACGCAGTATTTT	CSLRRSGTDTQYF
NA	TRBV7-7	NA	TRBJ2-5	TGTGCTAGCAGCTTGAATGACAGGCCAGAGACCCAGTACTTC	CASSLNDRPETQYF
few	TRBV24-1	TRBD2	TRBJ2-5	TGTGCCACCAGTGATTCCGCATTGGCTAGCGGGGGGGAGACCCAGTACTTC	CATSDSALASGGETQYF
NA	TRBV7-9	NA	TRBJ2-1	TGTGCCAGCAACTTAGCAGCACCTTACAATGAGCAGTTCTTC	CASNLAAPYNEQFF
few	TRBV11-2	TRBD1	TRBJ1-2	TGTGCCAGCAGCCCAGCCGGGACAGGGAAGTGGTATGGCTACACCTTC	CASSPAGTGKWYGYTF
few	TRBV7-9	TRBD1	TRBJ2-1	TGTGCCAGCAGCTTAGAGGGACAGGACAATGAGCAGTTCTTC	CASSLEGQDNEQFF
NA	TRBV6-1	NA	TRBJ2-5	TGTGCCAGCAGCAGAATTAGGGCAGACCCAGGGGAGACCCAGTACTTC	CASSRIRADPGETQYF
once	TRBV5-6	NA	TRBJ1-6	TGTGCCAGCAGCTTGTTAGGGCAGATTCATGGATCACCCCTCCACTTT	CASSLLGQIHGSPLHF
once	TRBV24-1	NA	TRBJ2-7	TGTGCCACCAGTAAGGGGACCCACTCCTACGAGCAGTACTTC	CATSKGTHSYEQYF
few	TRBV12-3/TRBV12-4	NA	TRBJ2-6	TGTGCCAGCAGTTCCCCACAAGTGGGAGAGGCCCCTGGGGCCAACGTCCTGACTTTC	CASSSPQVGEAPGANVLTF
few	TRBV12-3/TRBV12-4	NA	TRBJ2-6	TGTGCCAGCAGTTTAGGGGCCAACGTCCTGACTTTC	CASSLGANVLTF
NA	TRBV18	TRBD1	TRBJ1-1	TGTGCCAGCTCACCAGCCCGGGACAGGCACACTGAAGCTTTCTTT	CASSPARDRHTEAFF
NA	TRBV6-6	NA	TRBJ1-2	TGTGCCAGCGGCAAGTGGGAACTACGCGGCTATGGCTACACCTTC	CASGKWELRGYGYTF
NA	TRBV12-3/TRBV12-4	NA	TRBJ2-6	TGTGCCAGCAGACGGTTCTCTGGGGCCAACGTCCTGACTTTC	CASRRFSGANVLTF
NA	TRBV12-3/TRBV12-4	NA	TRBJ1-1	TGTGCCAGCAGTCGACCCGAACTCCCGAACACTGAAGCTTTCTTT	CASSRPELPNTEAFF
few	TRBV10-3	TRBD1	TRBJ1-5	TGTGCCATCAGCGATGGACAGGGGACTCAGCCCCAGCATTTT	CAISDGQGTQPQHF
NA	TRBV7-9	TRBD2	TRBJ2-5	TGTGCCAGCAGCCCACCTTTAGCGGGGAGAGGGGACCAGTACTTC	CASSPPLAGRGDQYF
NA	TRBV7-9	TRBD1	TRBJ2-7	TGTGCCGGCAGCTTAGCAGGGGGAGTCGACGAGCAGTACTTC	CAGSLAGGVDEQYF
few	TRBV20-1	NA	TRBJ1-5	TGCAGTGCTGGGGCCCTCAATCAGCCCCAGCATTTT	CSAGALNQPQHF
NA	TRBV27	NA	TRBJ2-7	TGTGCCAGCAGTAAAAGTGGGCTCTCCTACGAGCAGTACTTC	CASSKSGLSYEQYF
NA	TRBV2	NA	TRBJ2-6	TGTGCCAGCAGTGAGGGGGCCAACGTCCTGACTTTC	CASSEGANVLTF
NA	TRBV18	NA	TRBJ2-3	TGTGCCAGCTCACCCTCAGGTGGGGCACTCACAGATACGCAGTATTTT	CASSPSGGALTDTQYF
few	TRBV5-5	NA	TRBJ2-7	TGTGCCAGCCGGGCCAGGGCTGTCTACGAGCAGTACTTC	CASRARAVYEQYF
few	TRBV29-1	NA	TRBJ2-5	TGCAGCGTTGTGGGGGCGAAAGAGACCCAGTACTTC	CSVVGAKETQYF
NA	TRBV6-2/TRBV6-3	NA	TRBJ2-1	TGTGCCAGCAGTTACGGTAGCGGAAATTACAATGAGCAGTTCTTC	CASSYGSGNYNEQFF
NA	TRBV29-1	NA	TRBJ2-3	TGCAGCGGGCGGGACTTTCCAGATACGCAGTATTTT	CSGRDFPDTQYF
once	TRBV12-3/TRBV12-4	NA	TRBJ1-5	TGTGCCAGCAGTCTACAGGGTTTTAGTCAGCCCCAGCATTTT	CASSLQGFSQPQHF
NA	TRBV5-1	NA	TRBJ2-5	TGCGCCAGCAGCTTGTCGGTCGGGGCCGAGGAGGAGACCCAGTACTTC	CASSLSVGAEEETQYF
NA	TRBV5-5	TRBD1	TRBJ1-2	TGTGCCAGCAGCTTGTGGGACAGGGAGGATGGCTACACCTTC	CASSLWDREDGYTF
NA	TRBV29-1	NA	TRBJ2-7	TGCAGCGTGGGAGCGACTACGCTGAACGAGCAGTACTTT	CSVGATTLNEQYF
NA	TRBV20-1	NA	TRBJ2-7	TGCAGTGCTAGAGCCGGGAACTACGAGCAGTACTTC	CSARAGNYEQYF
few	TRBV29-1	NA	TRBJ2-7	TGCAGCGTCTCCGGACGGAGCTCCTACGAGCAGTACTTC	CSVSGRSSYEQYF
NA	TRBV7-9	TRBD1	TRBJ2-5	TGTGCCAGCAGCCCTAGGACAGGGCTGAGCGAGACCCAGTACTTC	CASSPRTGLSETQYF
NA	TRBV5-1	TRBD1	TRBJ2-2	TGCGCCAGCAGCTTACCAGGGGGCGCCCCGGCCGGGGAGCTGTTTTTT	CASSLPGGAPAGELFF
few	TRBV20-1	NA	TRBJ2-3	TGCAGTGTGTTTCGGGGAGAAACAGATACGCAGTATTTT	CSVFRGETDTQYF
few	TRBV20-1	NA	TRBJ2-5	TGCAGTGCTAGAGTATCCGGTCAAGAGACCCAGTACTTC	CSARVSGQETQYF
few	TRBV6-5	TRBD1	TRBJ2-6	TGTGCCAGCAGTTGGACAGGGGGCGCGACCGGGGCCAACGTCCTGACTTTC	CASSWTGGATGANVLTF
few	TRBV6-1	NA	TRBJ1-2	TGTGCCAGCAGTGAAAAAACACAGGTCTATGGCTACACCTTC	CASSEKTQVYGYTF
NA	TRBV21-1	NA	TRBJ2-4	TGTGCCAACACCCAGACAGGGGACAAAAACATTCAGTACTTC	CANTQTGDKNIQYF
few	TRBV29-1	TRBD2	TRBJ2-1	TGCAGCGACGTACAAGCGGGGCACAATGAGCAGTTCTTC	CSDVQAGHNEQFF
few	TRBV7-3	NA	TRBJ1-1	TGTGCCAGCAGAGCCGGCCCGAACACTGAAGCTTTCTTT	CASRAGPNTEAFF
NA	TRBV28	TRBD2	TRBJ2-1	TGTGCCAGTCGGCTAGCGGGAGTAGACAATGAGCAGTTCTTC	CASRLAGVDNEQFF
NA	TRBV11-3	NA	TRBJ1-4	TGTGCCAGCAGCAAAACAGCGTCGGCCTCGGAAAAACTGTTTTTT	CASSKTASASEKLFF
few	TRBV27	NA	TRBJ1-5	TGTGCCAGCGGCGTGGTAGGAAGCAATCAGCCCCAGCATTTT	CASGVVGSNQPQHF